This TCR beta chain is drawn from a study of long-term antiretroviral therapy in people with HIV. Overall study context: Initial samples were collected about a decade before the 2015 immediate-ART recommendation.

An immunoSEQ assay, version v3.0, was performed at survey level. Clones were sequenced by immunoSEQ multiplex PCR, and TCRdb holds only the in-frame ones, with some missing. The data show some 17,000 clones, roughly 73% seen once. The V end was cut by 2 bases, the J end by 1 base, with 2 bases between. CDR1 is MNHEY and CDR2 is SMNVEV in the germline V gene (reference sequence). CDR3 size: 12 residues. The starting material was unsorted PBMCs, obtained roughly 2.1 years before starting antiretroviral therapy. This sequence was found in a man younger than 40 with HIV. The chain links TRBV27 to TRBJ1-1; D call uncertain. This chain's CDR3 is CASSLGNTEAFF. DNA for the CDR3: TGTGCCAGCAGTTTAGGGAACACTGAAGCTTTCTTT.